This T cell receptor (beta chain) was documented in a study of spatial heterogeneity in lung cancer. Whole-study context: There were consistently more beta-chain sequences detected than alpha-chain sequences. General observations from the study: Tumor TCRs that were ubiquitous and expanded showed up in blood more at resection than follow-up.

The time point was: blood at routine non-recurrence follow-up after resection. Unsorted whole RNA samples from tumor, nontumor lung or frozen PBMC were sequenced. The CDR3 runs to 16 residues. Germline CDR1 is MNHNS and CDR2 is SASEGT. V gave up 0 bases and J gave up 1 base, with 12 bases separating them. Regarding this clonotype: Its cognate antigen is unknown.

Each CDR3 protein is one row after TCRdb ran MiXCR on the 5' RACE reads. The data contain a few thousand distinct CDR3 sequences, roughly 24% of them singletons. This chain connects TRBV6-1 to TRBJ2-5; possibly TRBD1 for D (7 bases). This specimen consisted of PBMCs, obtained at follow-up. The receptor comes from a male donor with early-stage non-small cell lung cancer. As DNA, the CDR3 is TGTGCCAGCAGTGAAGCGCAGGGGGGCATCCAAGAGACCCAGTACTTC. Translated: CASSEAQGGIQETQYF.